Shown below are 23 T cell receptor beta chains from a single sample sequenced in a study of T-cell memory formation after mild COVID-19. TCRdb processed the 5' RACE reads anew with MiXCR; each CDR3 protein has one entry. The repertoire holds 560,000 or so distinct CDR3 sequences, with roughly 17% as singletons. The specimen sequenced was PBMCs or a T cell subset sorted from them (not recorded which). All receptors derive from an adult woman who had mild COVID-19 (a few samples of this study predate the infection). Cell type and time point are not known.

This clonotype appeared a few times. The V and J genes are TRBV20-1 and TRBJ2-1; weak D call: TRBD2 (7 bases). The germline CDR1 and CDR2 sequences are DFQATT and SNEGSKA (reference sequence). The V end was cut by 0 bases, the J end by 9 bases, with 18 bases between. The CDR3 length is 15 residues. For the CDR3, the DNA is TGCAGTGCTAGAGATATCGCGGGGGCACTTGGTGAGCAGTTCTTC. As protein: CSARDIAGALGEQFF.

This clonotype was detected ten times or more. CDR3 residues: CASSLLGTTYNEQFF. DNA for the CDR3: TGCGCCAGCAGCTTGTTAGGGACTACTTACAATGAGCAGTTCTTC. The rearrangement links TRBV5-1 to TRBJ2-1, with 7 bases matching TRBD2. From germline, CDR1 is SGHRS and CDR2 YFSETQ. V dropped 1 base and J dropped 4; count of bases not matched to a gene: 5. This CDR3 has 15 amino acids.

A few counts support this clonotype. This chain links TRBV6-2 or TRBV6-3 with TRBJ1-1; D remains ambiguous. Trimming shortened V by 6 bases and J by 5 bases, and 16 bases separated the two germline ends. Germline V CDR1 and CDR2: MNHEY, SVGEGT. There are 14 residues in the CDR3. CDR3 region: CASRLAEFATEAFF. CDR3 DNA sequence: TGTGCCAGCAGGCTGGCCGAGTTCGCGACTGAAGCTTTCTTT.

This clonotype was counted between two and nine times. CDR3 loop: CASTLQGSAYGYTF. In DNA form, the CDR3 reads TGTGCCAGCACCCTCCAGGGTTCGGCCTATGGCTACACCTTC. The chain couples TRBV5-4 to TRBJ1-2, with TRBD1 as a possible D gene (5 bases). Germline CDR1 and CDR2: SGHNT and YYREEE (reference sequence). The CDR3 is 14 residues long. Trimming shortened V by 6 bases and J by 4 bases, and 16 bases separated the two germline ends.

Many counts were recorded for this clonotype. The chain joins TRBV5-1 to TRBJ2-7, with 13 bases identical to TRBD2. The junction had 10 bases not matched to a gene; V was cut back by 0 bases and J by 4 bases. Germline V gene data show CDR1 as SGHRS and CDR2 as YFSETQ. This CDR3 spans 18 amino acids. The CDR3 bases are TGCGCCAGCAGCTTGGGGGGGACTAGCGGGATTCGCCTTTACGAGCAGTACTTC. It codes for CASSLGGTSGIRLYEQYF.

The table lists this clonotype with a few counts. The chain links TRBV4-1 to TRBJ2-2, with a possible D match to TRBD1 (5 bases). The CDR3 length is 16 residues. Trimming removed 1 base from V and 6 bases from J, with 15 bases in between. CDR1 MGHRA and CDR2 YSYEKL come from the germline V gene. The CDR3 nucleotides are TGCGCCAGCAGCCAAGGACAGCCTCAAAACGCCGGGGAGCTGTTTTTT. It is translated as CASSQGQPQNAGELFF.

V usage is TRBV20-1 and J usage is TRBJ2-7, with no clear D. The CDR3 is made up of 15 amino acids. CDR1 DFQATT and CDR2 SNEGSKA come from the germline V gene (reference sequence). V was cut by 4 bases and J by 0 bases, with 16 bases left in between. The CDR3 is CSATKRVVHSYEQYF. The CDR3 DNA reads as TGCAGTGCTACAAAACGGGTGGTCCACTCCTACGAGCAGTACTTC.

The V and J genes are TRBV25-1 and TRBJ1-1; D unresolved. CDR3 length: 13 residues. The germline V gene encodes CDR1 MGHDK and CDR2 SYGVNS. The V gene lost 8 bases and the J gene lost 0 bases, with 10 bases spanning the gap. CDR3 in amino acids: CASRLLMNTEAFF. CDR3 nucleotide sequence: TGTGCCAGCCGTCTTCTGATGAACACTGAAGCTTTCTTT.

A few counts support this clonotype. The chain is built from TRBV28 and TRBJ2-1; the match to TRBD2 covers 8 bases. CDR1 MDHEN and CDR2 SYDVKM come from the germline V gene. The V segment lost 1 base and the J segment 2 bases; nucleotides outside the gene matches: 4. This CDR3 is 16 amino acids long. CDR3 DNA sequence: TGTGCCAGCAGTTTATATCCTAGCGGGCCCTACAATGAGCAGTTCTTC. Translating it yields CASSLYPSGPYNEQFF.

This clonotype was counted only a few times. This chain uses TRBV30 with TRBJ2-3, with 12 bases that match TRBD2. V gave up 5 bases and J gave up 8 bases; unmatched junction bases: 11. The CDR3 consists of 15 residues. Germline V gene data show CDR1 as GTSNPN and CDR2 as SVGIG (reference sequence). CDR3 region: CAWGALAGGPGTQYF. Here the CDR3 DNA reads TGTGCCTGGGGCGCCCTAGCGGGGGGGCCGGGTACGCAGTATTTT.

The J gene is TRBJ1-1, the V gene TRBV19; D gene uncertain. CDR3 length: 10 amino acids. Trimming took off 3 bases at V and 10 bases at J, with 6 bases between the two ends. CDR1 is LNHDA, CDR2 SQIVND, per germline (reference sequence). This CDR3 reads CASSMGAAFF. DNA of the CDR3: TGTGCCAGTAGTATGGGAGCAGCTTTCTTT.

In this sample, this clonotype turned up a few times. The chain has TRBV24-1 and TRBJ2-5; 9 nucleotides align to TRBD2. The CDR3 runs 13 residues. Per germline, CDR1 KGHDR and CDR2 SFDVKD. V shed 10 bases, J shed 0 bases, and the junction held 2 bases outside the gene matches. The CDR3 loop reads CATTSGDQETQYF. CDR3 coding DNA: TGTGCCACGACTAGCGGAGACCAAGAGACCCAGTACTTC.

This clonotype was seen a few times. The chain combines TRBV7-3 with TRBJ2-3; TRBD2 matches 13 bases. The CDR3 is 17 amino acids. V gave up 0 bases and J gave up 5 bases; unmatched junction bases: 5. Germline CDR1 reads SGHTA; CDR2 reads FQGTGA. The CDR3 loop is CASSLTGRLAGGDTQYF. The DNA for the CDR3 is TGTGCCAGCAGCTTAACGGGGAGACTAGCGGGAGGAGATACGCAGTATTTT.

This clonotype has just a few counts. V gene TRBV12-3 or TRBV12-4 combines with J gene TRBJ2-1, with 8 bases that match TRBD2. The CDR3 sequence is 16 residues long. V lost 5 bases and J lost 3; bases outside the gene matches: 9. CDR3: CASSPWSSGVYNEQFF. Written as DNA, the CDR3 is TGTGCCAGCAGTCCCTGGAGTAGCGGGGTCTACAATGAGCAGTTCTTC.

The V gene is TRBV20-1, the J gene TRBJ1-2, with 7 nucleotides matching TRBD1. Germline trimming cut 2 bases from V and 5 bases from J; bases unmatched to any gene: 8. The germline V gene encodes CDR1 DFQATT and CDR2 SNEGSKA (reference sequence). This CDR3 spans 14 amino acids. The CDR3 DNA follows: TGCAGTGCTAGAACCCCAGGGGGAGGGTATGGCTACACCTTC. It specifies CSARTPGGGYGYTF.

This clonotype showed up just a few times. Here the CDR3 DNA reads TGTGCCAGCAGCCCGTTACGGGGGCCGTACAATGAGCAGTTCTTC. It translates to CASSPLRGPYNEQFF. V usage is TRBV11-2 and J usage is TRBJ2-1, with D perhaps matching TRBD1 or TRBD2 (6 bases each). V shed 5 bases and J shed 4 bases, with 15 bases lying between them. The CDR3 extends over 15 amino acids. The V gene's germline CDR1 is SGHAT and CDR2 FQNNGV.

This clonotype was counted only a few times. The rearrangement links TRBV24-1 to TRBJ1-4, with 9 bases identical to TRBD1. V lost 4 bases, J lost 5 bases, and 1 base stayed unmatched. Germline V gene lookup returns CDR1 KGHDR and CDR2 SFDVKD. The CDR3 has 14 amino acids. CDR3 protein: CATSEGTGNEKLFF. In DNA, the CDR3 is TGTGCCACCAGTGAAGGGACAGGGAATGAAAAACTGTTTTTT.

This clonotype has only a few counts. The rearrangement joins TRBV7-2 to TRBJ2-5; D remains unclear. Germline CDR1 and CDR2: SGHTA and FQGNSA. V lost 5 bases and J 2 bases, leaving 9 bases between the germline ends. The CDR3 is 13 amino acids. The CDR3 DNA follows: TGTGCCAGCAGCGAGTACGTTCAAGAGACCCAGTACTTC. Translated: CASSEYVQETQYF.

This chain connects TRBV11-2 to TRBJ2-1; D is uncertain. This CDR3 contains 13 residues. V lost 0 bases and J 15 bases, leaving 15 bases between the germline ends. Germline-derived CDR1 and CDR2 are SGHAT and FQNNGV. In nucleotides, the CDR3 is TGTGCCAGCAGCTTAGAAGGCCAAGGGCGTGCGTTCTTC. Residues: CASSLEGQGRAFF. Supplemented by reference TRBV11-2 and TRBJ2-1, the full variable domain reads EAGVAQSPRYKIIEKRQSVAFWCNPISGHATLYWYQQILGQGPKLLIQFQNNGVVDDSQLPKDRFSAERLKGVDSTLKIQPAKLEDSAVYLCASSLEGQGRAFFGPGTRLTVL.

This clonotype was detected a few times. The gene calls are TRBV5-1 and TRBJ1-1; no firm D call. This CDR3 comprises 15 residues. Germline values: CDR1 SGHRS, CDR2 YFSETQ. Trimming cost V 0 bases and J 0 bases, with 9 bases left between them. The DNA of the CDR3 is TGCGCCAGCAGCTTGGCGCCCAACATGAACACTGAAGCTTTCTTT. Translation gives CASSLAPNMNTEAFF. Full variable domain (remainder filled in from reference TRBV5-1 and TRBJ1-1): KAGVTQTPRYLIKTRGQQVTLSCSPISGHRSVSWYQQTPGQGLQFLFEYFSETQRNKGNFPGRFSGRQFSNSRSEMNVSTLELGDSALYLCASSLAPNMNTEAFFGQGTRLTVV.

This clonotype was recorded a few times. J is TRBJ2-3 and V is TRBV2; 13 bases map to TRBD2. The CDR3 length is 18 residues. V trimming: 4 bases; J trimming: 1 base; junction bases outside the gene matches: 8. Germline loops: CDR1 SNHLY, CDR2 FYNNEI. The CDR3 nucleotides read TGTGCCAGCAGTGCCGGCGGGACTAGCGGGGTTGGCACAGATACGCAGTATTTT. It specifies CASSAGGTSGVGTDTQYF.

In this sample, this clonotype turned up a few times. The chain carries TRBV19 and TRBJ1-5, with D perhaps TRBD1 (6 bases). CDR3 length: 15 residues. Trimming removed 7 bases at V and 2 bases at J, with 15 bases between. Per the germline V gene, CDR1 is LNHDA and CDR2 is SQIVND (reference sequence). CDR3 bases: TGTGCCAGTAACGTGGGGGCATTTGGCAATCAGCCCCAGCATTTT. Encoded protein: CASNVGAFGNQPQHF.

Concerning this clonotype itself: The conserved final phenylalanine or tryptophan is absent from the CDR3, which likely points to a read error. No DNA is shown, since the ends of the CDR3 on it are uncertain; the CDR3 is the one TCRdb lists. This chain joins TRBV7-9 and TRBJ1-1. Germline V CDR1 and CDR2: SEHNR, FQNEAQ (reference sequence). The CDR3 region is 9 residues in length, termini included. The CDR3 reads CASSPIGPG.